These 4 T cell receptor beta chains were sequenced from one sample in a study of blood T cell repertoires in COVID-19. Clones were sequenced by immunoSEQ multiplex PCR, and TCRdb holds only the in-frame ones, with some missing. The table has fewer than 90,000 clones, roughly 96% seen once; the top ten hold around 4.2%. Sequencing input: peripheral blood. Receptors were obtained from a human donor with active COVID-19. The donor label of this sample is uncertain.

The CDR3 coding sequence is TGTGCCAGCAGCCAAGATCCCGCTAGCGGGGGGGAGCAGTACTTC. It yields the protein CASSQDPASGGEQYF. This chain links TRBV3-1 (or the pseudogene TRBV3-2) with TRBJ2-7, with 11 bases lining up with TRBD2. J gave up 7 bases and V 0 bases, and 5 bases lay outside the gene matches. Germline values: CDR1 LGHDT, CDR2 YNNKEL (reference sequence). The CDR3 spans 15 residues.

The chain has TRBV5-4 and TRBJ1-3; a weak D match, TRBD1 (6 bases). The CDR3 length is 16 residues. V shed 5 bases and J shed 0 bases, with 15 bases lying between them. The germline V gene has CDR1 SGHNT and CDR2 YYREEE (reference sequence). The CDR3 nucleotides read TGTGCCAGCAGTACCGAGCAGGGGCGCTCTGGAAACACCATATATTTT. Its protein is CASSTEQGRSGNTIYF.

The CDR3 is CASSAEAYNEQFF. Here the CDR3 DNA reads TGTGCCAGCTCAGCTGAGGCCTACAATGAGCAGTTCTTC. This chain uses TRBV18 with TRBJ2-1, with D uncertain. Germline loops: CDR1 KGHSH, CDR2 LQKENI. V was cut by 5 bases and J by 2 bases, with 7 bases left in between. The CDR3 is 13 amino acids.

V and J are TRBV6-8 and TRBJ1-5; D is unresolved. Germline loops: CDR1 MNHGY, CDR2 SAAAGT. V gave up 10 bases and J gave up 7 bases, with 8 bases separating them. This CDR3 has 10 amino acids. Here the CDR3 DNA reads TGTGCCAAGAGGTACCAGCCCCAGCATTTT. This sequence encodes CAKRYQPQHF.